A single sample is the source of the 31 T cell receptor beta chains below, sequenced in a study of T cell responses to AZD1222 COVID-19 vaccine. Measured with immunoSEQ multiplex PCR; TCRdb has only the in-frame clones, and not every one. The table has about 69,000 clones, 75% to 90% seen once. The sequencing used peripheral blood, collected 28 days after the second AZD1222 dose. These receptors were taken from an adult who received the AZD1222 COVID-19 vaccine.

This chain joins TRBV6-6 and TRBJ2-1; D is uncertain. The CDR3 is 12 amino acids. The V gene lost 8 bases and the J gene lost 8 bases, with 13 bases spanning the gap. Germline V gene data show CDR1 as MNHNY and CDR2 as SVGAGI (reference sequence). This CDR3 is CASEYVRDEQFF. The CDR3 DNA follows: TGTGCCAGCGAGTATGTTCGGGATGAGCAGTTCTTC.

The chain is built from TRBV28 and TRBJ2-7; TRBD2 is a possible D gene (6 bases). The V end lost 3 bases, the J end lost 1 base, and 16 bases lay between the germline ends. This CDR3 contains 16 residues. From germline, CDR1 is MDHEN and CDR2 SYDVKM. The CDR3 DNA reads TGTGCCAGCAGTTTTAGTCTAGCGCTTTTGTCCTACGAGCAGTACTTC. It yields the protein CASSFSLALLSYEQYF.

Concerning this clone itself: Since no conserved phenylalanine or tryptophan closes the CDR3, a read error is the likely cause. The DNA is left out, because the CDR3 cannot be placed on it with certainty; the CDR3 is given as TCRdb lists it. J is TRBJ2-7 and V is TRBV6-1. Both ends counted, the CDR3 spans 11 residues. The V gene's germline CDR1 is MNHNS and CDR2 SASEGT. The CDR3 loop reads CASSEAGGHRL.

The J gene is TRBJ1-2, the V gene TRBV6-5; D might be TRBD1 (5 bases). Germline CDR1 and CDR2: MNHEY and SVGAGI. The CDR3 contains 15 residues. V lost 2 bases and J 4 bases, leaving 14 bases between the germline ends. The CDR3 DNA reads TGTGCCAGCAGTTACCGGCACCGGGGCCTCTATGGCTACACCTTC. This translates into CASSYRHRGLYGYTF.

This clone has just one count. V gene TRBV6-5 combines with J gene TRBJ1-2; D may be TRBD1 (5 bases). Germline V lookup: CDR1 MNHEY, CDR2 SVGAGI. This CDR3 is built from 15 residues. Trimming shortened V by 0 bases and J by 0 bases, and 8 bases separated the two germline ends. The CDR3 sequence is CASSYSGGANYGYTF. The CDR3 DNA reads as TGTGCCAGCAGTTACTCGGGAGGGGCTAACTATGGCTACACCTTC.

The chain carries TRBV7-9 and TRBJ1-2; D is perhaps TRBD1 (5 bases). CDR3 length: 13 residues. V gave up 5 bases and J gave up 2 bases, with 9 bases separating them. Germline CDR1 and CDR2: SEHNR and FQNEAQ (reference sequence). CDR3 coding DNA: TGTGCCAGCAGCCAAGAGGGGAACTATGGCTACACCTTC. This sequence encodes CASSQEGNYGYTF.

CDR3 sequence (DNA): TGTGCCAGCAGCGTAGAAGGACAGGGCCAGACCCAGTACTTC. Translating gives CASSVEGQGQTQYF. V gene TRBV9 combines with J gene TRBJ2-5; 8 nucleotides agree with TRBD1. J lost 6 bases, V lost 0 bases, and 4 bases had no gene match. The CDR3 sequence is 14 residues long. The germline gives CDR1 SGDLS, CDR2 YYNGEE.

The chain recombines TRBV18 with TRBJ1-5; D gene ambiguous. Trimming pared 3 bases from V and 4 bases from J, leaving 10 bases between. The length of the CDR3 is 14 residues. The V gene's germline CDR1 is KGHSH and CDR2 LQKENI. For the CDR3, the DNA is TGTGCCAGCTCACCCTCAATAGGAAATCAGCCCCAGCATTTT. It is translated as CASSPSIGNQPQHF. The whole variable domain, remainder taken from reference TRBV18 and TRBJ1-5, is NAGVMQNPRHLVRRRGQEARLRCSPMKGHSHVYWYRQLPEEGLKFMVYLQKENIIDESGMPKERFSAEFPKEGPSILRIQQVVRGDSAAYFCASSPSIGNQPQHFGDGTRLSIL.

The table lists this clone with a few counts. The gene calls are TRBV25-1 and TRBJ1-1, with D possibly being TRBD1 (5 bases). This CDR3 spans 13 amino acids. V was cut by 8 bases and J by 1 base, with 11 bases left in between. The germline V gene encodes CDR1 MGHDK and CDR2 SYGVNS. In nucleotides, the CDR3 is TGTGCCAGCGCAAGGCAGGGGAACACTGAAGCTTTCTTT. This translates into CASARQGNTEAFF. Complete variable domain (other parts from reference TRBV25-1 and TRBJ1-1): EADIYQTPRYLVIGTGKKITLECSQTMGHDKMYWYQQDPGMELHLIHYSYGVNSTEKGDLSSESTVSRIRTEHFPLTLESARPSHTSQYLCASARQGNTEAFFGQGTRLTVV.

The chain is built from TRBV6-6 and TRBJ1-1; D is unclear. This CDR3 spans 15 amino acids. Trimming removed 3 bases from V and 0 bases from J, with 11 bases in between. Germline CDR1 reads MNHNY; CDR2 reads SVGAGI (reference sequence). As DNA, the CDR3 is TGTGCCAGCAGTTATAGTGCACTCATGAACACTGAAGCTTTCTTT. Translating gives CASSYSALMNTEAFF.

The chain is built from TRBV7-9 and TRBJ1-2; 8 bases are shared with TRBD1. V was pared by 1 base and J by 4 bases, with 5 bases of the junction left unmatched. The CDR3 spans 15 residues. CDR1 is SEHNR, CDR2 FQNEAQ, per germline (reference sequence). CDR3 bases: TGTGCCAGCAGCTTAGGCACAGGGGGGCCCTATGGCTACACCTTC. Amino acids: CASSLGTGGPYGYTF. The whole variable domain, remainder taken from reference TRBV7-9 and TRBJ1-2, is DTGVSQNPRHKITKRGQNVTFRCDPISEHNRLYWYRQTLGQGPEFLTYFQNEAQLEKSRLLSDRFSAERPKGSFSTLEIQRTEQGDSAMYLCASSLGTGGPYGYTFGSGTRLTVV.

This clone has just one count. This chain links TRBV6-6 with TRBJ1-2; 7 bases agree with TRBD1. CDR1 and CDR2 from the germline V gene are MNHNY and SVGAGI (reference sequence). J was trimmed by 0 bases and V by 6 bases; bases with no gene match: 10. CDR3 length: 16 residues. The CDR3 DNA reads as TGTGCCAGCAGGGAGGGGGGGACAGCTGCTAACTATGGCTACACCTTC. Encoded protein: CASREGGTAANYGYTF.

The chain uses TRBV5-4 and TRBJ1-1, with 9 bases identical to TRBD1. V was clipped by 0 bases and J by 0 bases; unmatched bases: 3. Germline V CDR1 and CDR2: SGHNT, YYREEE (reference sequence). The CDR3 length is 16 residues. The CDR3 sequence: CASSLGDRVLNTEAFF. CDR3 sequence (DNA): TGTGCCAGCAGCTTGGGGGACAGGGTACTGAACACTGAAGCTTTCTTT.

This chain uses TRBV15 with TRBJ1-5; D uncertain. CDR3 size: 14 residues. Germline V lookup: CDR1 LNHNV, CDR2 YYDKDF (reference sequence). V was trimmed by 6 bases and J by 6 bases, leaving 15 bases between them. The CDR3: CATRLRTTGQPQHF. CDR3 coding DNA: TGTGCCACCAGACTCAGGACCACGGGTCAGCCCCAGCATTTT.

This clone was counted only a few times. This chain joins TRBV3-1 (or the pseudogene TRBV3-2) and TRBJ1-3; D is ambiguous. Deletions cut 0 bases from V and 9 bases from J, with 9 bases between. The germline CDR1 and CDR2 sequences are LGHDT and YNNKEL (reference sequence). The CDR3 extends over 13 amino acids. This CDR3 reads CASSQERRATIYF. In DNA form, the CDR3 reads TGTGCCAGCAGCCAAGAAAGGAGGGCCACCATATATTTT.

The CDR3 bases are TGTGCCAGCAGCTTCGGAGGGACTGAGGGCTACACCTTC. Residues: CASSFGGTEGYTF. The chain couples TRBV7-2 to TRBJ1-2; weak D call: TRBD1 (5 bases). Per the germline V gene, CDR1 is SGHTA and CDR2 is FQGNSA. Trimming pared 3 bases from V and 8 bases from J, leaving 13 bases between. The CDR3 has 13 amino acids.

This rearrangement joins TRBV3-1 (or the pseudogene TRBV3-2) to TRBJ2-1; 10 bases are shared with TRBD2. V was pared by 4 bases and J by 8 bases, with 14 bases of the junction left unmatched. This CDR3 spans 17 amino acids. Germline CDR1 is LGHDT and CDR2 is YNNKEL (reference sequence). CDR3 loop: CASSPWTSGRPWDEQFF. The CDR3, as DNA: TGTGCCAGCAGCCCTTGGACTAGCGGCCGCCCCTGGGATGAGCAGTTCTTC.

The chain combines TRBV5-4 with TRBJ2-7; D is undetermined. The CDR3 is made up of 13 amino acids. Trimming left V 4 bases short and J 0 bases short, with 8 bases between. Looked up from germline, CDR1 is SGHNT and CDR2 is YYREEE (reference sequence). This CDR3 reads CASSARSSYEQYF. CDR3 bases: TGTGCCAGCAGCGCTAGGAGCTCCTACGAGCAGTACTTC.

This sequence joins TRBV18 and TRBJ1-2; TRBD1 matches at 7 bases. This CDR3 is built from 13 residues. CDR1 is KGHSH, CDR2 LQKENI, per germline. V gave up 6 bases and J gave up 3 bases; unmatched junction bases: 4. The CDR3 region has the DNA TGTGCCAGCTCCCCCGGGACAGACTATGGCTACACCTTC. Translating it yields CASSPGTDYGYTF.

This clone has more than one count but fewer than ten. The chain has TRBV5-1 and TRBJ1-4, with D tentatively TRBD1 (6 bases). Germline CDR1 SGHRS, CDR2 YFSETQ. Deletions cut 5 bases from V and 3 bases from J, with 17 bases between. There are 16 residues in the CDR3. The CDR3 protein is CASSLEGGLANEKLFF. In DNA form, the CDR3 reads TGCGCCAGCAGTTTAGAAGGGGGGCTGGCTAATGAAAAACTGTTTTTT.

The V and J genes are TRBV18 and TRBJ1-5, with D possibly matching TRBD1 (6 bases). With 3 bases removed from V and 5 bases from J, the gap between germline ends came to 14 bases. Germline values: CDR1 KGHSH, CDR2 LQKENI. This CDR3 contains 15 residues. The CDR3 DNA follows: TGTGCCAGCTCACCCGAGGGGGGAAACTATCAGCCCCAGCATTTT. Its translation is CASSPEGGNYQPQHF.

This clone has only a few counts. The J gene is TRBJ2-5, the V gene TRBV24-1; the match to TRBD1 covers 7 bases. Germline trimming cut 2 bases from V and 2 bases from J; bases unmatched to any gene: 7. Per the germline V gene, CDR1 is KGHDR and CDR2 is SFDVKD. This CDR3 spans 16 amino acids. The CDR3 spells CATSDSLKGAQETQYF. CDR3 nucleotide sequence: TGTGCCACCAGTGATTCCCTGAAGGGGGCACAAGAGACCCAGTACTTC.

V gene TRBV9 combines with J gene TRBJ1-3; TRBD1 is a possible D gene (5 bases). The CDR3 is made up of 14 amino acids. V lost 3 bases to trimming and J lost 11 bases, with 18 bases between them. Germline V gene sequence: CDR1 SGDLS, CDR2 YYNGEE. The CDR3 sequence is CASSGRRGNEAIYF. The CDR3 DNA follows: TGTGCCAGCAGCGGTAGAAGGGGTAATGAGGCCATATATTTT.

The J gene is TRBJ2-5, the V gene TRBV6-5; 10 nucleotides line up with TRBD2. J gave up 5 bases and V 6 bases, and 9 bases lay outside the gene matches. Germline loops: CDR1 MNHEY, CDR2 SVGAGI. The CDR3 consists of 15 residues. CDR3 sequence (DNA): TGTGCCAGCAGCTACCACGGGACTAGCGCGGAGACCCAGTACTTC. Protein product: CASSYHGTSAETQYF.

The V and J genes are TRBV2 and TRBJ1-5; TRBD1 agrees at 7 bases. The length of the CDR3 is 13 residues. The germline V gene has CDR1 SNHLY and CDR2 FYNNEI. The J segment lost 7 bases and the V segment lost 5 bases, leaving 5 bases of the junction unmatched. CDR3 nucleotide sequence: TGTGCCAGCAGTTTACAGGGGTTCCAGCCCCAGCATTTT. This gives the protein CASSLQGFQPQHF.

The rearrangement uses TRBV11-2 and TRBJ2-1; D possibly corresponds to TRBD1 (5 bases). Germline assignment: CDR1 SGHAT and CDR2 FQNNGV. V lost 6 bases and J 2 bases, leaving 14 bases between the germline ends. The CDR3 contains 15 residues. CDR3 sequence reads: CASSGGAEAYNEQFF. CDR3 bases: TGTGCCAGCAGTGGTGGGGCAGAGGCCTACAATGAGCAGTTCTTC.

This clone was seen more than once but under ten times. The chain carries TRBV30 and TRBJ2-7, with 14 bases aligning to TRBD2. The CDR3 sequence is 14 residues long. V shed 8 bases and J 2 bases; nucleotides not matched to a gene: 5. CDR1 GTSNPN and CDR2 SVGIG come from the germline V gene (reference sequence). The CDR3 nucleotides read TGTGCCGGAGGGACTAGCGGGGGAACCTACGAGCAGTACTTC. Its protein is CAGGTSGGTYEQYF.

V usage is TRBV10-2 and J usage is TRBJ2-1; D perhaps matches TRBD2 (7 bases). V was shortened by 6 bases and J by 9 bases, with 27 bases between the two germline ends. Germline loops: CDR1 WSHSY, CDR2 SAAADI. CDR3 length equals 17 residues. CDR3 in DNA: TGCGCCAGCAGAGGGGGGGGCAGGCTAGCCGGGTTACGTGAGCAGTTCTTC. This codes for CASRGGGRLAGLREQFF.

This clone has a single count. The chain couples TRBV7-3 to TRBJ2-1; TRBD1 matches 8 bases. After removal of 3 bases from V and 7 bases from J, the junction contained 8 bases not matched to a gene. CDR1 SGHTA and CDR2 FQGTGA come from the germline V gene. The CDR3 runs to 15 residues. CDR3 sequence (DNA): TGTGCCAGCAGCTTCGGGCAGGGGGCCGGGAATGAGCAGTTCTTC. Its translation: CASSFGQGAGNEQFF. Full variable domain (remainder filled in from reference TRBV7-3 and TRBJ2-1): GAGVSQTPSNKVTEKGKYVELRCDPISGHTALYWYRQSLGQGPEFLIYFQGTGAADDSGLPNDRFFAVRPEGSVSTLKIQRTERGDSAVYLCASSFGQGAGNEQFFGPGTRLTVL.

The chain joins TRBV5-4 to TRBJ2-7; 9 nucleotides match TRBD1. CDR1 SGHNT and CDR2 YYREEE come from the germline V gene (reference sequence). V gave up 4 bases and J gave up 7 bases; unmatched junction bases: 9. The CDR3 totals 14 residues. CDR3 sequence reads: CASSPRDRVREQYF. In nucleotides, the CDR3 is TGTGCCAGCAGCCCAAGGGACAGGGTAAGGGAGCAGTACTTC.

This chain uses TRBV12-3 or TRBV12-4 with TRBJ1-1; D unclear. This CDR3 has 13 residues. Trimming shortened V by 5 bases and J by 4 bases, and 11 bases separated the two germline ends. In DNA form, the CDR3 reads TGTGCCAGCAGTCCGCTGATTGGCACTGAAGCTTTCTTT. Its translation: CASSPLIGTEAFF.